This T cell receptor (beta chain) originates from a study of T cell responses to AZD1222 COVID-19 vaccine. Deletions cut 8 bases from V and 1 base from J, with 15 bases between. Germline CDR1 LNHDA, CDR2 SQIVND (reference sequence). This CDR3 has 14 amino acids. Worth noting for this clone: Its specificity is not known.

The study's findings and limits: At study baseline, merely about 6 AZD1222 recipients were seropositive.

Clones were read by immunoSEQ multiplex PCR, and TCRdb kept only the in-frame ones, dropping some. The sample includes roughly 130,000 clones, approximately 85% seen only once; the top ten take 18%. The clonotype was recovered from an adult in good health. This material consisted of peripheral blood, taken on day 0 of MenACWY control vaccination. The chain is built from TRBV19 and TRBJ2-7; perhaps TRBD1 as D (5 bases). CDR3 loop: CASETRVGSYEQYF. In DNA, the CDR3 is TGTGCCAGTGAGACCAGGGTGGGTTCCTACGAGCAGTACTTC. The whole variable domain, remainder taken from reference TRBV19 and TRBJ2-7, is DGGITQSPKYLFRKEGQNVTLSCEQNLNHDAMYWYRQDPGQGLRLIYYSQIVNDFQKGDIAEGYSVSREKKESFPLTVTSAQKNPTAFYLCASETRVGSYEQYFGPGTRLTVT.